This entry lists 30 T cell receptor beta chains sequenced from one sample in a study of post-analysis software for immune sequencing data. General study points: The study found TRBV5-6, TRBV5-1 and TRBV20-1 among a few TRBV segments more frequent in patients than controls.

Their recognized antigens are unknown. The TCR beta cDNA libraries contained unique molecular identifiers. Using its own MiXCR run on the PCR reads, TCRdb lists one record per CDR3 protein. The data contain about 540,000 distinct CDR3 sequences, around a third of them singletons. Sequenced input: blood. The source of these receptors is a girl aged 2-17 years with multiple sclerosis.

A note on this clonotype: A junction end diverges from the germline sequence, so it may reflect a read error. The chain has TRBV11-1 and TRBJ1-1, with D unresolved. CDR3 length: 17 amino acids. Germline-derived CDR1 and CDR2 are SGHAT and FQDESV (reference sequence). CDR3 protein: CASSSSGFLSSVDRAFF. The CDR3 DNA is TGTGCCAGTAGCTCCTCGGGGTTCTTGTCTTCGGTCGACCGAGCTTTCTTT.

This clonotype was counted between two and nine times. The genes are TRBV5-1 and TRBJ2-3; the D is unclear. Germline-derived CDR1 and CDR2 are SGHRS and YFSETQ. The CDR3 is 14 residues long. V was pared by 1 base and J by 1 base, with 7 bases between. CDR3 region: CASSLSRRTDTQYF. The CDR3 DNA follows: TGCGCCAGCAGCTTGTCGCGGCGCACAGATACGCAGTATTTT.

In its sample, this clonotype was seen a few times. The rearrangement links TRBV20-1 to TRBJ2-5, with D maybe TRBD1 (6 bases). The CDR3 is 15 amino acids. Germline loops: CDR1 DFQATT, CDR2 SNEGSKA (reference sequence). With 2 bases removed from V and 2 bases from J, the gap between germline ends came to 15 bases. CDR3 sequence: CSARSETGIQETQYF. CDR3 DNA sequence: TGCAGTGCTAGATCTGAAACAGGGATACAAGAGACCCAGTACTTC.

J is TRBJ2-5 and V is TRBV29-1; perhaps D is TRBD1 or TRBD2 (5 bases each). V was clipped by 8 bases and J by 2 bases, with 15 bases between them. The CDR3 covers 13 residues. CDR1 and CDR2 from the germline V gene are SQVTM and ANQGSEA. CDR3 residues: CSPRKGTQETQYF. The DNA of the CDR3 is TGCAGCCCTCGCAAGGGGACGCAAGAGACCCAGTACTTC. The variable domain in full, with the rest retrieved from reference TRBV29-1 and TRBJ2-5, is SAVISQKPSRDICQRGTSLTIQCQVDSQVTMMFWYRQQPGQSLTLIATANQGSEATYESGFVIDKFPISRPNLTFSTLTVSNMSPEDSSIYLCSPRKGTQETQYFGPGTRLLVL.

This clonotype has just one count. The chain uses TRBV20-1 and TRBJ1-5, with D tentatively TRBD1 (5 bases). V was trimmed by 1 base and J by 0 bases, leaving 19 bases between them. CDR3 length: 18 amino acids. CDR1 is DFQATT, CDR2 SNEGSKA, per germline (reference sequence). CDR3 nucleotide sequence: TGCAGTGCTAGAGCCGAGACAGCAGGGATAATTAGCAATCAGCCCCAGCATTTT. This sequence encodes CSARAETAGIISNQPQHF.

Regarding this clonotype: At one boundary the junction diverges from the germline segment, which might be a read error. V usage is TRBV2 and J usage is TRBJ2-2; 8 positions match TRBD2. CDR1 SNHLY and CDR2 FYNNEI come from the germline V gene. The CDR3 is made up of 15 amino acids. This CDR3 is CASSGGGRDTGERFF. As DNA, the CDR3 is TGTGCCAGCAGTGGCGGGGGGCGGGACACCGGGGAGCGGTTTTTT.

This clonotype was seen a few times. The genes are TRBV6-1 and TRBJ1-2, with D possibly matching TRBD1 (5 bases). This CDR3 is built from 11 residues. V dropped 8 bases and J dropped 2 bases, with 6 bases sitting between them. Germline lookup yields CDR1 MNHNS and CDR2 SASEGT. In DNA form, the CDR3 reads TGTGCCAGCGCAGGGAACTATGGCTACACCTTC. This sequence encodes CASAGNYGYTF.

This clonotype was seen a few times. The gene calls are TRBV5-1 and TRBJ2-1; 10 bases fit TRBD2. This CDR3 comprises 15 residues. V trimming: 0 bases; J trimming: 10 bases; junction bases outside the gene matches: 7. Germline V gene lookup returns CDR1 SGHRS and CDR2 YFSETQ. In DNA, the CDR3 is TGCGCCAGCAGCTTGGAGCGGGGGGGCCGGGGCGAGCAGTTCTTC. Translating it yields CASSLERGGRGEQFF. Full variable domain (rest looked up from reference TRBV5-1 and TRBJ2-1): KAGVTQTPRYLIKTRGQQVTLSCSPISGHRSVSWYQQTPGQGLQFLFEYFSETQRNKGNFPGRFSGRQFSNSRSEMNVSTLELGDSALYLCASSLERGGRGEQFFGPGTRLTVL.

The CDR3 bases are TGTGCCAGCTCACCATCAGGACAGGGCATCTATGGCTACACCTTC. It codes for CASSPSGQGIYGYTF. The chain uses TRBV18 and TRBJ1-2; the match to TRBD1 covers 8 bases. This CDR3 is built from 15 residues. Germline CDR1 is KGHSH and CDR2 is LQKENI. V dropped 2 bases and J dropped 4; count of bases not matched to a gene: 6.

The genes are TRBV12-3 or TRBV12-4 and TRBJ2-3, with 7 bases that match TRBD2. This CDR3 contains 17 residues. The junction had 15 bases not matched to a gene; V was cut back by 5 bases and J by 4 bases. The CDR3 reads CASSPLAGGMSADTQYF. The CDR3 DNA sequence: TGTGCCAGCAGTCCATTAGCGGGCGGGATGTCGGCAGATACGCAGTATTTT.

This clonotype came up a few times. The gene calls are TRBV27 and TRBJ2-1; 7 bases fit TRBD1. The length of the CDR3 is 14 residues. Germline V CDR1 and CDR2: MNHEY, SMNVEV (reference sequence). The junction had 7 bases not matched to a gene; V was cut back by 7 bases and J by 4 bases. CDR3 in amino acids: CASTQGRAYNEQFF. In DNA, the CDR3 is TGTGCCAGCACACAGGGGCGCGCTTACAATGAGCAGTTCTTC.

The chain combines TRBV12-3 or TRBV12-4 with TRBJ2-1; 9 nucleotides line up with TRBD2. CDR3 length equals 19 residues. Trimming removed 6 bases from V and 4 bases from J; junction bases left unmatched: 19. For the CDR3, the DNA is TGTGCCAGCAGACCCTCCGGGGCTAGCGGGGCCAGCGGGTACAATGAGCAGTTCTTC. Residues: CASRPSGASGASGYNEQFF.

This clonotype occurred many times. One end of the junction varies from germline; a read error may be responsible. This chain links TRBV5-1 with TRBJ2-1; perhaps TRBD2 as D (5 bases). Germline loops: CDR1 SGHRS, CDR2 YFSETQ. The CDR3 is made up of 15 amino acids. This CDR3 reads CASSLEGSSYNEQFF. The CDR3 DNA sequence: TGTGCCAGCAGCTTAGAAGGGAGCTCCTACAATGAGCAGTTCTTC.

This clonotype was observed a few times. This chain joins TRBV18 and TRBJ1-2; 7 bases line up with TRBD1. CDR1 KGHSH and CDR2 LQKENI come from the germline V gene. V lost 6 bases, J lost 7 bases, and 8 bases stayed unmatched. The CDR3 sequence is 13 residues long. CDR3 region: CASSSGTDLGYTF. CDR3 nucleotide sequence: TGTGCCAGCTCTTCCGGGACAGATCTTGGCTACACCTTC. Full variable domain (missing parts from reference TRBV18 and TRBJ1-2): NAGVMQNPRHLVRRRGQEARLRCSPMKGHSHVYWYRQLPEEGLKFMVYLQKENIIDESGMPKERFSAEFPKEGPSILRIQQVVRGDSAAYFCASSSGTDLGYTFGSGTRLTVV.

The rearrangement uses TRBV10-3 and TRBJ2-5, with D maybe TRBD1 (6 bases). The V end was cut by 7 bases, the J end by 7 bases, with 16 bases between. This CDR3 spans 13 amino acids. Germline V lookup: CDR1 ENHRY, CDR2 SYGVKD. The CDR3 coding sequence is TGTGCCATCAACCCGGACAGCGACGGGACCCAGTACTTC. Its translation: CAINPDSDGTQYF.

This clonotype was counted a few times. This chain joins TRBV20-1 and TRBJ2-3, with no clear D. The CDR3 totals 12 residues. The V gene's germline CDR1 is DFQATT and CDR2 SNEGSKA (reference sequence). With 8 bases removed from V and 2 bases from J, the gap between germline ends came to 11 bases. The DNA for the CDR3 is TGCAGTACTCGACTTGTCACAGATACGCAGTATTTT. Translating gives CSTRLVTDTQYF.

Note on this clonotype: The germline gene is not matched at one end of the junction; a read error may be the cause. The chain carries TRBV2 and TRBJ2-3; D remains unclear. Germline V gives CDR1 SNHLY, CDR2 FYNNEI. The CDR3 has 15 amino acids. The CDR3 coding sequence is TGTGCCAGCAGGGAAGAAACCCGGGCAACAGATACGCAGTATTTT. It translates to CASREETRATDTQYF.

This clonotype was detected only a few times. This chain joins TRBV12-3 or TRBV12-4 and TRBJ1-4, with 9 bases identical to TRBD1. The CDR3 spans 16 residues. The V gene end was trimmed by 3 bases and the J gene end by 2 bases; junction bases not matched to a gene: 4. The CDR3 protein is CASSLGQGATNEKLFF. For the CDR3, the DNA is TGTGCCAGCAGTTTGGGACAGGGCGCGACTAATGAAAAACTGTTTTTT.

The rearrangement uses TRBV11-1 and TRBJ2-7; D is tentatively TRBD1 or TRBD2 (6 bases each). V gave up 5 bases and J gave up 5 bases, with 16 bases separating them. Germline lookup yields CDR1 SGHAT and CDR2 FQDESV (reference sequence). This CDR3 region has 14 residues. CDR3 sequence: CASSGLGGHNEQYF. DNA for the CDR3: TGTGCCAGCAGCGGCTTAGGGGGGCATAACGAGCAGTACTTC.

The genes are TRBV11-2 and TRBJ1-1; D call uncertain. Germline V lookup: CDR1 SGHAT, CDR2 FQNNGV. The CDR3 totals 14 residues. The V end lost 3 bases, the J end lost 4 bases, and 12 bases lay between the germline ends. The CDR3 loop is CASSFELRSTEAFF. CDR3 coding DNA: TGTGCCAGCAGCTTCGAGCTCCGAAGCACTGAAGCTTTCTTT.

This clonotype was seen a handful of times. The chain employs TRBV5-5 and TRBJ1-2, with D hard to call. The CDR3 extends over 13 amino acids. V lost 2 bases and J lost 2, with 7 bases in between. Germline V gene lookup returns CDR1 SGHKS and CDR2 YYEKEE (reference sequence). The DNA for the CDR3 is TGTGCCAGCAGCTTCAAGCCGAACTATGGCTACACCTTC. Translated: CASSFKPNYGYTF.

The rearrangement links TRBV5-1 to TRBJ2-6; TRBD2 matches 8 bases. CDR3 length equals 15 residues. Looked up from germline, CDR1 is SGHRS and CDR2 is YFSETQ. V lost 3 bases and J lost 4; bases outside the gene matches: 3. Here the CDR3 reads CASSYSGVGANVLTF. As DNA, the CDR3 is TGCGCCAGCAGCTATAGCGGGGTCGGGGCCAACGTCCTGACTTTC.

CDR3 amino acids: CASRPTGLNYEQYF. DNA of the CDR3: TGTGCCAGCAGACCGACAGGGCTTAACTACGAGCAGTACTTC. The chain is built from TRBV28 and TRBJ2-7, with TRBD1 matching over 7 bases. The CDR3 is 14 residues long. V lost 6 bases, J lost 3 bases, and 8 bases stayed unmatched. Looked up from germline, CDR1 is MDHEN and CDR2 is SYDVKM.

This clonotype was picked up a small number of times. This rearrangement joins TRBV5-4 to TRBJ2-7; the D gene could be TRBD1 or TRBD2 (5 bases each). This CDR3 comprises 16 residues. Germline V gene lookup returns CDR1 SGHNT and CDR2 YYREEE (reference sequence). The V and J ends lost 4 bases and 2 bases respectively, with 19 bases between them. The CDR3 region is CASSPRGGLPPYEQYF. Written as DNA, the CDR3 is TGTGCCAGCAGCCCGAGGGGTGGTCTGCCACCCTACGAGCAGTACTTC.

The rearrangement uses TRBV4-1 and TRBJ2-7, with 8 bases identical to TRBD1. This CDR3 is 15 amino acids long. V lost 4 bases and J lost 5; bases outside the gene matches: 10. Germline V gives CDR1 MGHRA, CDR2 YSYEKL. In DNA, the CDR3 is TGCGCCAGCAGCCTACGACAGGGGTCTGACGACGAGCAGTACTTC. Amino acids: CASSLRQGSDDEQYF.

This chain uses TRBV3-1 with TRBJ2-3, with D maybe TRBD2 (5 bases). The CDR3 length is 13 residues. CDR1 and CDR2 (germline): LGHDT, YNNKEL (reference sequence). V was shortened by 0 bases and J by 14 bases, with 15 bases between the two germline ends. The CDR3 nucleotides read TGTGCCAGCAGCCAAGAGTACTCGGGGTACTTGTATTTT. Translating it yields CASSQEYSGYLYF.

The CDR3 sequence: CASSLISAYEQYF. DNA for the CDR3: TGCGCCAGCAGCTTGATATCAGCCTACGAGCAGTACTTC. The chain is built from TRBV5-1 and TRBJ2-7; D is unclear. Trimming took 1 base from V and 2 from J, leaving 7 bases between them. The CDR3 consists of 13 residues. The germline V gene encodes CDR1 SGHRS and CDR2 YFSETQ.

A word on this clonotype: Because the CDR3 is missing its conserved closing phenylalanine or tryptophan, this is likely a read error. V usage is TRBV9 and J usage is TRBJ2-7; no clear D gene. Germline CDR1 reads SGDLS; CDR2 reads YYNGEE. The CDR3 has 17 amino acids. The V end was cut by 0 bases, the J end by 0 bases, with 16 bases between. In DNA form, the CDR3 reads TGTGCCAGCAGCGTAGATCCTGACACCTGGAGCTCCTACGAGCAGTACTGC. Translated: CASSVDPDTWSSYEQYC.

Comment on this clonotype: At one of its ends the junction is not consistent with the germline gene, which may arise from a read error. The chain combines TRBV7-2 with TRBJ2-1; TRBD2 matches 7 bases. Per the germline V gene, CDR1 is SGHTA and CDR2 is FQGNSA. The CDR3 has 17 residues. This chain's CDR3 is CASSSRYMPSGNNEQVF. The CDR3 nucleotides read TGTGCCAGCAGCTCCCGATATATGCCTAGCGGTAACAATGAGCAGGTCTTC.

In its sample, this clonotype was seen a few times. The gene calls are TRBV6-5 and TRBJ1-5, with TRBD1 matching over 9 bases. V was clipped by 6 bases and J by 5 bases; unmatched bases: 5. From germline, CDR1 is MNHEY and CDR2 SVGAGI. CDR3 length equals 14 residues. The CDR3 sequence is CASSRTGVDQPQHF. CDR3 coding DNA: TGTGCCAGCAGCCGGACAGGGGTTGATCAGCCCCAGCATTTT.